The 20 T cell receptor beta chains reported below all come from one sample, sequenced in a study of blood T cell repertoires in COVID-19. Data came from immunoSEQ multiplex PCR; TCRdb stores just in-frame clones and leaves some out. The sample gives 150,000 or so clones, approximately 85% of which show up once; over 0.55% is in the top ten. The sample consisted of peripheral blood. The receptors were sampled from a man aged 60 to 75 with COVID-19, enrolled during active disease.

The chain is built from TRBV4-1 and TRBJ1-1; TRBD1 aligns across 12 bases. Per germline, CDR1 MGHRA and CDR2 YSYEKL. V shed 3 bases and J 5 bases; nucleotides not matched to a gene: 4. The CDR3 contains 15 residues. The CDR3 loop is CASSQGQGALTEAFF. The CDR3 DNA reads as TGCGCCAGCAGCCAGGGACAGGGGGCGCTTACTGAAGCTTTCTTT.

The chain recombines TRBV4-2 with TRBJ1-1, with 8 bases fitting TRBD1. Germline CDR1 LGHNA, CDR2 YNFKEQ. The CDR3 is 14 residues long. The V and J ends lost 5 bases and 0 bases, in that order; junction bases with no gene match: 2. The CDR3 coding sequence is TGTGCCAGCAGCTCGGACAGGGTGAACACTGAAGCTTTCTTT. Its protein product is CASSSDRVNTEAFF.

The chain recombines TRBV2 with TRBJ1-4; tentatively, D is TRBD1 (5 bases). Germline V gene lookup returns CDR1 SNHLY and CDR2 FYNNEI. This CDR3 contains 12 residues. V dropped 6 bases and J dropped 15 bases, with 17 bases sitting between them. The CDR3 reads CASSTSREEVFF. CDR3 DNA sequence: TGTGCCAGCAGCACTTCCAGGGAAGAAGTGTTTTTT.

This chain uses TRBV28 with TRBJ1-1; perhaps TRBD1 as D (5 bases). The CDR3 sequence is 15 residues long. Trimming cost V 3 bases and J 1 base, with 12 bases left between them. Germline CDR1 MDHEN, CDR2 SYDVKM. This chain's CDR3 is CASSFVDSPNTEAFF. The CDR3, as DNA: TGTGCCAGCAGTTTTGTAGACAGTCCGAACACTGAAGCTTTCTTT.

The CDR3 is CASSYSTYNSPLHF. The DNA for the CDR3 is TGTGCCAGCAGTTACTCTACATATAATTCACCCCTCCACTTT. This chain links TRBV6-2 or TRBV6-3 with TRBJ1-6, with unresolved D. Between the trimmed V and J ends, which lost 0 bases and 4 bases, there was a span of 4 bases. CDR3 length: 14 residues. Germline loops: CDR1 MNHEY, CDR2 SVGEGT.

The chain recombines TRBV6-5 with TRBJ2-3, with TRBD1 as a possible D gene (5 bases). Germline values: CDR1 MNHEY, CDR2 SVGAGI. The CDR3 extends over 14 amino acids. Trimming took off 6 bases at V and 1 base at J, with 11 bases between the two ends. In nucleotides, the CDR3 is TGTGCCAGCAGGGATGTCAGGGGCACAGATACGCAGTATTTT. Amino acid sequence: CASRDVRGTDTQYF.

The chain has TRBV6-2 or TRBV6-3 and TRBJ1-2, with 7 bases fitting TRBD1. CDR3 length equals 15 residues. V lost 4 bases to trimming and J lost 3 bases; unmatched junction nucleotides: 8. Germline assignment: CDR1 MNHEY and CDR2 SVGEGT. The CDR3 is CASSSLRDRDYGYTF. The CDR3 DNA sequence: TGTGCCAGCAGTTCCCTGAGGGACAGAGACTATGGCTACACCTTC.

The chain carries TRBV2 and TRBJ1-5; TRBD1 matches at 7 bases. After removal of 7 bases from V and 2 bases from J, the junction contained 5 bases not matched to a gene. The CDR3 is 14 residues long. Germline V gives CDR1 SNHLY, CDR2 FYNNEI. CDR3 bases: TGTGCCAGCAAGACGCAGGGGGGCAATCAGCCCCAGCATTTT. Encoded protein: CASKTQGGNQPQHF. Full variable domain (rest looked up from reference TRBV2 and TRBJ1-5): EPEVTQTPSHQVTQMGQEVILRCVPISNHLYFYWYRQILGQKVEFLVSFYNNEISEKSEIFDDQFSVERPDGSNFTLKIRSTKLEDSAMYFCASKTQGGNQPQHFGDGTRLSIL.

The rearrangement joins TRBV29-1 to TRBJ1-2; D is unresolved. This CDR3 spans 12 amino acids. Germline V gives CDR1 SQVTM, CDR2 ANQGSEA. Deletions cut 0 bases from V and 4 bases from J, with 6 bases between. CDR3 sequence reads: CSVEDRIYGYTF. CDR3 coding DNA: TGCAGCGTTGAAGACAGGATCTATGGCTACACCTTC. The full variable domain, rest sourced from reference TRBV29-1 and TRBJ1-2, is SAVISQKPSRDICQRGTSLTIQCQVDSQVTMMFWYRQQPGQSLTLIATANQGSEATYESGFVIDKFPISRPNLTFSTLTVSNMSPEDSSIYLCSVEDRIYGYTFGSGTRLTVV.

The chain uses TRBV19 and TRBJ2-7, with D possibly TRBD1 on 6 matching bases. V was pared by 5 bases and J by 0 bases, with 11 bases between. There are 14 residues in the CDR3. The germline V gene has CDR1 LNHDA and CDR2 SQIVND (reference sequence). The CDR3 spells CASSPRTDSYEQYF. DNA of the CDR3: TGTGCCAGTAGTCCCCGGACAGACTCCTACGAGCAGTACTTC.

The J gene is TRBJ1-4, the V gene TRBV11-3; no clear D. This CDR3 has 13 amino acids. Germline-derived CDR1 and CDR2 are SGHNT and YENEEA. Trimming cost V 5 bases and J 5 bases, with 9 bases left between them. The CDR3 sequence: CASSPDINEKLFF. Here the CDR3 DNA reads TGTGCCAGCAGCCCAGACATCAATGAAAAACTGTTTTTT.

This sequence joins TRBV30 and TRBJ1-2; D uncertain. This CDR3 is built from 11 residues. Deletions cut 1 base from V and 3 bases from J, with 3 bases between. CDR1 and CDR2 (germline): GTSNPN, SVGIG (reference sequence). The chain's CDR3 is CAWSADYGYTF. In DNA, the CDR3 is TGTGCCTGGAGTGCGGACTATGGCTACACCTTC.

This clone occurred a few times. V is TRBV6-5 and J is TRBJ1-4; D possibly corresponds to TRBD1 (5 bases). V was shortened by 8 bases and J by 5 bases, with 12 bases between the two germline ends. The CDR3 loop spans 13 amino acids. Looked up from germline, CDR1 is MNHEY and CDR2 is SVGAGI. The CDR3 DNA is TGTGCCAGCGCGACAGACCCGAATGAAAAACTGTTTTTT. Its translation is CASATDPNEKLFF.

This sequence joins TRBV18 and TRBJ2-5; TRBD1 aligns across 7 bases. The CDR3 runs to 17 residues. Germline V gene sequence: CDR1 KGHSH, CDR2 LQKENI. The V segment lost 0 bases and the J segment 1 base; nucleotides outside the gene matches: 8. CDR3 region: CASSPPLAPGGQETQYF. CDR3 nucleotide sequence: TGTGCCAGCTCACCACCCCTGGCTCCAGGGGGCCAAGAGACCCAGTACTTC.

This clone was seen a handful of times. The chain uses TRBV24-1 and TRBJ1-6; a possible D gene is TRBD1 (6 bases). Trimming took off 7 bases at V and 10 bases at J, with 13 bases between the two ends. Germline assignment: CDR1 KGHDR and CDR2 SFDVKD. The CDR3 sequence is 13 residues long. In nucleotides, the CDR3 is TGTGCCACCAGCAGGGACAACAGCTCACCCCTCCACTTT. Its protein is CATSRDNSSPLHF.

The chain uses TRBV5-4 and TRBJ2-2, with a weak D call TRBD2 (7 bases). Trimming shortened V by 4 bases and J by 3 bases, and 16 bases separated the two germline ends. In germline, CDR1 is SGHNT, CDR2 YYREEE (reference sequence). The CDR3 has 16 amino acids. The CDR3 loop is CASSPRVGGDTGELFF. The DNA for the CDR3 is TGTGCCAGCAGCCCGAGGGTAGGGGGGGACACCGGGGAGCTGTTTTTT. The entire variable domain, with the rest obtained from reference TRBV5-4 and TRBJ2-2, is as follows: ETGVTQSPTHLIKTRGQQVTLRCSSQSGHNTVSWYQQALGQGPQFIFQYYREEENGRGNFPPRFSGLQFPNYSSELNVNALELDDSALYLCASSPRVGGDTGELFFGEGSRLTVL.

The rearrangement joins TRBV9 to TRBJ1-6; 9 bases are shared with TRBD1. Germline lookup yields CDR1 SGDLS and CDR2 YYNGEE. With V trimmed by 3 bases and J by 7 bases, 5 bases remained unmatched. This CDR3 is 15 amino acids long. CDR3 in amino acids: CASSGTTGGNSPLHF. DNA for the CDR3: TGTGCCAGCAGCGGAACAACAGGGGGCAATTCACCCCTCCACTTT.

The chain has TRBV5-6 and TRBJ1-2, with 8 nucleotides matching TRBD1. Germline lookup yields CDR1 SGHDT and CDR2 YYEEEE. V lost 4 bases to trimming and J lost 6 bases; unmatched junction nucleotides: 11. The CDR3 consists of 15 residues. Written as DNA, the CDR3 is TGTGCCAGCAGCCCGGCGACAGGGGAAGAGGATGGCTACACCTTC. Protein sequence: CASSPATGEEDGYTF.

The chain joins TRBV6-5 to TRBJ1-5; D not resolved. Germline lookup yields CDR1 MNHEY and CDR2 SVGAGI. There are 13 residues in the CDR3. V was shortened by 7 bases and J by 0 bases, with 7 bases between the two germline ends. CDR3 bases: TGTGCCAGCATCTTCAGTAGCAATCAGCCCCAGCATTTT. It is translated as CASIFSSNQPQHF.

CDR3 nucleotide sequence: TGCGCCAGCAGCTTGGGTCTAGCCAGCGGGGAGCTGTTTTTT. Amino acid sequence: CASSLGLASGELFF. The chain joins TRBV5-1 to TRBJ2-2; a weak D match, TRBD2 (5 bases). Trimming pared 0 bases from V and 7 bases from J, leaving 10 bases between. CDR3 size: 14 residues. Germline V gene sequence: CDR1 SGHRS, CDR2 YFSETQ.